The clone carrying this T cell receptor (beta chain) was detected a few times. As yet, its antigen is unknown. This sample was taken from a study of T cell responses to AZD1222 COVID-19 vaccine. Study findings and constraints: Spike as a whole was targeted by vaccine-associated CD4 TCRs, dominant at 160-218 and 743-854. Repertoire sampling occurred only after the peak T cell response. The number of AZD1222 recipients seropositive at baseline was only six. It should be noted that donors were predominantly white British and more often female, and clonal diversity was possibly underestimated.

Generated by immunoSEQ multiplex PCR, the TCRdb table keeps only in-frame clones and is missing some. The table records tens of thousands of clones, approximately 85% of them present only once. Germline values: CDR1 KGHDR, CDR2 SFDVKD. The CDR3 runs 16 residues. V lost 7 bases and J lost 3; bases outside the gene matches: 11. The specimen comprised peripheral blood, sampled on day 0 of AZD1222 vaccination. The origin of this receptor is an adult in good health. The gene calls are TRBV24-1 and TRBJ2-7, with 10 bases matching TRBD1. Here the CDR3 DNA reads TGTGCCACCAGCTCCAGACCCGGGACAGGGGACTACGAGCAGTACTTC. Its translation: CATSSRPGTGDYEQYF.